This T cell receptor beta chain was retrieved from a study of T-cell memory formation after mild COVID-19. This clonotype was seen a single time. Per germline, CDR1 DFQATT and CDR2 SNEGSKA (reference sequence). This CDR3 has 14 amino acids. Each CDR3 protein is one row after TCRdb ran MiXCR on the 5' RACE reads. Of 400,000 or so distinct CDR3 sequences listed, about 19% are singletons. This TCR derives from an adult woman who had mild COVID-19 (a few samples of this study predate the infection). Cell type and time point are not known. Sequenced material: PBMCs or a T cell subset sorted from them (not recorded which). This sequence joins TRBV20-1 and TRBJ2-3, with TRBD2 as a possible D gene (6 bases). The CDR3 loop is CRPTRDSFGDTQYF. The CDR3 DNA follows: TGCAGGCCTACCCGGGACTCCTTCGGAGATACGCAGTATTTT.